The T cell receptor beta chain described here comes from a study of shared clonotypes between healthy human individuals. Trimming stripped 5 bases from V and 1 base from J, with 24 bases between. This CDR3 has 18 amino acids. Germline CDR1 is SGHTA and CDR2 is FQGNSA. In the original analysis: Owing to the provision of junction-only sequences devoid of quality scores by immunoSEQ, filtering differed. Assay used: immunoSEQ multiplex PCR; TCRdb lists only in-frame clones, some missing. The D gene and trimming were derived from the DNA, and the V and J assignments and clone size from that table. The sample contains roughly 810,000 clones, approximately 96% of which appear only once. Terminally differentiated effector memory CD45RA+ cells were excluded from the naive CD8 cells, which were CD45RO-negative and positively selected for CCR7.

The TCR sequence derives from a man aged 25 to 45 in good health. The V gene is TRBV7-2, the J gene TRBJ2-7, with a weak D call TRBD1 (6 bases). The sequencing sample was made of naive CD8+ T cells sorted from blood. The CDR3 region has the DNA TGTGCCAGCAGCACCCTGTGGCTCGGACAGTCTTCATCCTACGAGCAGTACTTC. Amino acid sequence: CASSTLWLGQSSSYEQYF.